This T cell receptor beta chain was recovered during a study of blood T cell repertoires in COVID-19. About the research overall: The samples span acute and convalescent COVID-19 from the United States, Italy and Spain.

Sequencing was performed with immunoSEQ multiplex PCR; in TCRdb, only in-frame clones are kept and a portion is missing. The data hold under 250,000 clones, with around 89% observed a single time. The V end was cut by 5 bases, the J end by 10 bases, with 12 bases between. The CDR3 loop spans 13 amino acids. Looked up from germline, CDR1 is SGHTA and CDR2 is FQGTGA. Sequencing used peripheral blood. This chain connects TRBV7-3 to TRBJ1-6; the D gene is possibly TRBD1 (5 bases). This sequence originates from a middle-aged woman with acute or convalescent COVID-19. The CDR3 loop reads CASSAGFRSPLHF. The CDR3 nucleotides are TGTGCCAGCAGCGCAGGGTTTAGGTCACCCCTCCACTTT.